The sequence of this T cell receptor (beta chain) was determined in a study of OX40 agonist ivuxolimab in advanced cancers. As for the study in general: Ivuxolimab, which patients received intravenously every 2 weeks, was dosed at 0.01 to 10 mg/kg.

Study-wide findings and caveats: CD4+ and CD8+ blood T cells expanded clonally by week 6 at 0.1 to 3.0 mg/kg.

Profiling relied on immunoSEQ multiplex PCR, and the TCRdb table lists in-frame clones only, not all of them. The data contain tens of thousands of clones, roughly 87% of them singletons. Trimming removed 4 bases from V and 4 bases from J, with 10 bases in between. CDR1 is SGHTA and CDR2 is FQGNSA in the germline V gene. The CDR3 runs 14 residues. Only one count was recorded for this clone. Its specificity is unknown. This clonotype was sampled from an adult with an advanced solid tumor such as melanoma, head and neck, liver or kidney cancer. This chain links TRBV7-2 with TRBJ2-2; D is tentatively TRBD1 or TRBD2 (5 bases each). The material was CD4+ or CD8+ T cells sorted from blood, obtained in a trial of the OX40 agonist ivuxolimab. DNA of the CDR3: TGTGCCAGCAGCTGGGGACCGCCCACCGGGGAGCTGTTTTTT. Its protein product is CASSWGPPTGELFF.